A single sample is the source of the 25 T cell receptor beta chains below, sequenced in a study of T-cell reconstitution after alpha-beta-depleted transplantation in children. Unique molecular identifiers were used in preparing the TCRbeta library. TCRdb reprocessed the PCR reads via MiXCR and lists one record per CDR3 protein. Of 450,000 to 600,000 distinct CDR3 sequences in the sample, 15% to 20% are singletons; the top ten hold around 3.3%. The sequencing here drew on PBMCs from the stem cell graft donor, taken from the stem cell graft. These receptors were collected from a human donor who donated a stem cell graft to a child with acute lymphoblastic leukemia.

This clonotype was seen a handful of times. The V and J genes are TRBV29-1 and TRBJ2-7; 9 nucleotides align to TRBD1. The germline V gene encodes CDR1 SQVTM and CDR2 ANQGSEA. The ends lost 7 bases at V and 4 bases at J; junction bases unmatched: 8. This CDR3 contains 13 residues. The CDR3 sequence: CSAVTGGEYEQYF. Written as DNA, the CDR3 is TGCAGCGCCGTGACAGGGGGGGAGTACGAGCAGTACTTC.

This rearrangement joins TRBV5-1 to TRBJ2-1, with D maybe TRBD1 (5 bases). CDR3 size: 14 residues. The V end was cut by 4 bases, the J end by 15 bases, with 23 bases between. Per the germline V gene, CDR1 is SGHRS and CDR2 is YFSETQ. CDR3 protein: CASSPRLEQDFAFF. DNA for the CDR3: TGCGCCAGCAGCCCACGTCTGGAACAGGATTTTGCGTTCTTC. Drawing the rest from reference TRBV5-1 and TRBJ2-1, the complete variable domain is KAGVTQTPRYLIKTRGQQVTLSCSPISGHRSVSWYQQTPGQGLQFLFEYFSETQRNKGNFPGRFSGRQFSNSRSEMNVSTLELGDSALYLCASSPRLEQDFAFFGPGTRLTVL.

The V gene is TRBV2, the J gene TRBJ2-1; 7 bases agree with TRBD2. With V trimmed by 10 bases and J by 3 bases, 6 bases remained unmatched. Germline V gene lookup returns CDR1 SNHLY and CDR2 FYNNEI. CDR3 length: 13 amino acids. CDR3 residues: CATLAGLYNEQFF. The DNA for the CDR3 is TGTGCCACCTTAGCGGGCCTCTACAATGAGCAGTTCTTC.

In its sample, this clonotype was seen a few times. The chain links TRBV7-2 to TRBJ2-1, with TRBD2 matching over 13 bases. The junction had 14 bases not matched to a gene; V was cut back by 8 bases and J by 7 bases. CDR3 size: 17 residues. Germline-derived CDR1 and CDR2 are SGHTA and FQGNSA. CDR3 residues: CASEQQLGLAGWNEQFF. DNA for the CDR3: TGTGCCAGCGAACAACAGCTGGGACTAGCGGGATGGAATGAGCAGTTCTTC.

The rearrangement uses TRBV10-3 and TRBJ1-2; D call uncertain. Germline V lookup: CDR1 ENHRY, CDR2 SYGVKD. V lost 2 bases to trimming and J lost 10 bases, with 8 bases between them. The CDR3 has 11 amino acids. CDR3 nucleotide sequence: TGTGCCATCAGTGAGGGTAGGGACTACACCTTC. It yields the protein CAISEGRDYTF.

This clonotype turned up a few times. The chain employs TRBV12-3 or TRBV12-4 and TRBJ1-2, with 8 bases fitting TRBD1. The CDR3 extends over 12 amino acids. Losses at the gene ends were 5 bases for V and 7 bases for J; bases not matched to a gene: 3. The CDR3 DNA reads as TGTGCCAGCAGTACACAGGGGGTTGGCTACACCTTC. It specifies CASSTQGVGYTF.

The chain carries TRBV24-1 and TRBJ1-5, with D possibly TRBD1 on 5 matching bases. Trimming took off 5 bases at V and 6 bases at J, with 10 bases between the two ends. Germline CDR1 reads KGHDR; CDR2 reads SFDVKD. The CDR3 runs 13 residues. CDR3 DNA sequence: TGTGCCACCAGTGCCTCAGGGATTCAGCCCCAGCATTTT. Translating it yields CATSASGIQPQHF.

In DNA form, the CDR3 reads TGTGCCAGTAGTCACCGTACGGGACTAGGAGCGGATACGCAGTATTTT. This translates into CASSHRTGLGADTQYF. The V call is TRBV19, the J call TRBJ2-3, with 8 bases matching TRBD2. CDR3 size: 16 residues. V lost 5 bases to trimming and J lost 6 bases; unmatched junction nucleotides: 13. Per germline, CDR1 LNHDA and CDR2 SQIVND (reference sequence).

The CDR3 DNA reads as TGTGCCAGCAGCCCCCTAATGGACGGCCGATGGAACACTGAAGCTTTCTTT. It translates to CASSPLMDGRWNTEAFF. The rearrangement uses TRBV2 and TRBJ1-1; D uncertain. The CDR3 has 17 amino acids. The V and J ends lost 6 bases and 1 base respectively, with 21 bases between them. Germline V gene sequence: CDR1 SNHLY, CDR2 FYNNEI.

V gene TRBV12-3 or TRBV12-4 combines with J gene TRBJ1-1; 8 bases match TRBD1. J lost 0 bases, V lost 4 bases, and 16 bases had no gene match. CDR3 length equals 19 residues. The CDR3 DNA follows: TGTGCCAGCAGTTGGGGGCCCCCAGGGGGCGCGGGAGTGAACACTGAAGCTTTCTTT. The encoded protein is CASSWGPPGGAGVNTEAFF.

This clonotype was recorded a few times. This chain's CDR3 is CASSEGLSGYSYEQYF. DNA for the CDR3: TGTGCCAGCAGTGAAGGCCTTTCGGGCTATTCCTACGAGCAGTACTTC. The V gene is TRBV25-1, the J gene TRBJ2-7; D unclear. There are 16 residues in the CDR3. Trimming cost V 2 bases and J 1 base, with 15 bases left between them. Germline CDR1 reads MGHDK; CDR2 reads SYGVNS.

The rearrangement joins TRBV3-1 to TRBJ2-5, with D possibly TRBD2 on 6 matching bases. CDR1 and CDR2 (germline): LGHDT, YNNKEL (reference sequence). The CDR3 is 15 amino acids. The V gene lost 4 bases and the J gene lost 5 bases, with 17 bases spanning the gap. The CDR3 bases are TGTGCCAGCAGCCTTCGTGGAGGGGAGTACGAGACCCAGTACTTC. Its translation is CASSLRGGEYETQYF.

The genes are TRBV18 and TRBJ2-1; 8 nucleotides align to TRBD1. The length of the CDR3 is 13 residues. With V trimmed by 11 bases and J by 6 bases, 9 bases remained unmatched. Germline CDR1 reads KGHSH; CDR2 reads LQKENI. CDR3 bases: TGTGCCGGAGGGGCAGGGGGCATCAATGAGCAGTTCTTC. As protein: CAGGAGGINEQFF.

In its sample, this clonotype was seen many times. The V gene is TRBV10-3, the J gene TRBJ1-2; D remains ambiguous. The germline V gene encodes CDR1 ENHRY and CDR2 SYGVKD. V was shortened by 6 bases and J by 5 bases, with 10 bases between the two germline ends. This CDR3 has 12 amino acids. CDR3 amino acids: CAISDRGYGYTF. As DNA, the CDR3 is TGTGCCATCAGCGACCGGGGATATGGCTACACCTTC.

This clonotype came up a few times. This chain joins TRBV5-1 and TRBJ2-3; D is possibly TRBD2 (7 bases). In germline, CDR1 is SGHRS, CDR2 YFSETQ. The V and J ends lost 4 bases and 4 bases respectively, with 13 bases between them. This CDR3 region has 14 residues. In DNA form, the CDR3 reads TGCGCCAGCAGCGGAACAGGGAGGGCAGATACGCAGTATTTT. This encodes CASSGTGRADTQYF.

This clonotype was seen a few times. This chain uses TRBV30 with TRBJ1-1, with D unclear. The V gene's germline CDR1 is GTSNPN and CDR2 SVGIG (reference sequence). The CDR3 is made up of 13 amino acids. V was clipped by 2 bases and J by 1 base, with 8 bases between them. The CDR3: CAWSPTENTEAFF. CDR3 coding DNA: TGTGCCTGGAGTCCCACAGAGAACACTGAAGCTTTCTTT.

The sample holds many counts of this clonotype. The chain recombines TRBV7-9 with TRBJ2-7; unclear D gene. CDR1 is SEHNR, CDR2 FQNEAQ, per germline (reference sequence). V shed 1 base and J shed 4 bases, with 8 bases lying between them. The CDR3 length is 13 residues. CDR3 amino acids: CASSLENTYEQYF. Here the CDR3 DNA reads TGTGCCAGCAGCTTAGAAAACACTTACGAGCAGTACTTC.

Here the CDR3 reads CASTFAGGLQPQHF. As DNA, the CDR3 is TGTGCCAGCACTTTTGCAGGGGGCCTTCAGCCCCAGCATTTT. The chain combines TRBV27 with TRBJ1-5, with 8 positions matching TRBD1. Germline CDR1 reads MNHEY; CDR2 reads SMNVEV (reference sequence). J lost 6 bases, V lost 7 bases, and 8 bases had no gene match. This CDR3 contains 14 residues.

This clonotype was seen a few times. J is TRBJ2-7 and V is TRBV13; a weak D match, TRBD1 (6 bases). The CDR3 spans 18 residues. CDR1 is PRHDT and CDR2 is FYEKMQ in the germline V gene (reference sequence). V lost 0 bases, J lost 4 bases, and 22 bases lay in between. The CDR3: CASSLGLMVAGDQYEQYF. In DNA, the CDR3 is TGTGCCAGCAGCTTAGGCCTAATGGTGGCAGGGGATCAATACGAGCAGTACTTC.

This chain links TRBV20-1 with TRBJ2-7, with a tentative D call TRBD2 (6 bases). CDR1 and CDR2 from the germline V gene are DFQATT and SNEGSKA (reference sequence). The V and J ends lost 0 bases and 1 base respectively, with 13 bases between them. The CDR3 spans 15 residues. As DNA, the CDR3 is TGCAGTGCTAGAGATCTCCGGGACTCGTCCTACGAGCAGTACTTC. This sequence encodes CSARDLRDSSYEQYF.

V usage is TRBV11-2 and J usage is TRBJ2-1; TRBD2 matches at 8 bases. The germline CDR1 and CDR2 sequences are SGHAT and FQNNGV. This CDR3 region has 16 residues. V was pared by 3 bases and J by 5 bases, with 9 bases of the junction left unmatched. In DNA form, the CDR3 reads TGTGCCAGCAGCTTGAACAGCGGGAGTGTCAACAATGAGCAGTTCTTC. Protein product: CASSLNSGSVNNEQFF.

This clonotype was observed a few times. CDR3 sequence: CAISPLGERGEGYEQYF. The CDR3 region has the DNA TGTGCCATCAGTCCCTTGGGGGAACGGGGAGAAGGCTACGAGCAGTACTTC. V usage is TRBV10-3 and J usage is TRBJ2-7, with D perhaps TRBD1 or TRBD2 (5 bases each). Per the germline V gene, CDR1 is ENHRY and CDR2 is SYGVKD. V dropped 5 bases and J dropped 3 bases, with 23 bases sitting between them. The CDR3 is made up of 17 amino acids.

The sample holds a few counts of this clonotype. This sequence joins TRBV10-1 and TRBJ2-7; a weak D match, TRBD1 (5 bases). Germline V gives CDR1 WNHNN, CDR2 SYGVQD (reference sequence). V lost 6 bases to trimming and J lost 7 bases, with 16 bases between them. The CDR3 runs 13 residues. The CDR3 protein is CASSGQGMGEQYF. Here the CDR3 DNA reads TGCGCCAGCAGCGGGCAGGGTATGGGGGAGCAGTACTTC.

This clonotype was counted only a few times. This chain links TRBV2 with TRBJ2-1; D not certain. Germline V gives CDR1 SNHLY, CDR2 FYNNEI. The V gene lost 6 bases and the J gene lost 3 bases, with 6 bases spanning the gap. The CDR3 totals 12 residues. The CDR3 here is CASRPGYNEQFF. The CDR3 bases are TGTGCCAGCAGGCCCGGCTACAATGAGCAGTTCTTC.

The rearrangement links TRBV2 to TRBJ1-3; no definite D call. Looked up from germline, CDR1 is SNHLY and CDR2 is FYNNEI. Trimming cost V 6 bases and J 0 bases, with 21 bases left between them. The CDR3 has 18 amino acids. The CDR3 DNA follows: TGTGCCAGCAGCATCCCGAAAGAGAGGGCGAGCTCTGGAAACACCATATATTTT. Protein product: CASSIPKERASSGNTIYF. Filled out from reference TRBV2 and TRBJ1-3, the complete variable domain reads EPEVTQTPSHQVTQMGQEVILRCVPISNHLYFYWYRQILGQKVEFLVSFYNNEISEKSEIFDDQFSVERPDGSNFTLKIRSTKLEDSAMYFCASSIPKERASSGNTIYFGEGSWLTVV.